Given below is one TCR beta chain in context. Time point denoted: patch test 1, 2 weeks after DPC sensitization. Treatment here: therapeutic diphenylcyclopropenone sensitization with weekly scalp DPC. Each donor was an alopecia patient between 18 and 70 years of age who qualified for DPC. The data originate from a study of human T cells and chemical hapten exposure. TCRdb reanalysed the RACE reads using MiXCR and keeps one entry per CDR3 protein. The table records 150,000 to 200,000 distinct CDR3 sequences, about a fifth of them present only once. This TCR was sampled from a woman aged 50 to 65 with alopecia areata. Some clones in this sample may be carry-over from other donors' samples. The specimen comprised whole blood, sampled in connection with sensitization to the hapten diphenylcyclopropenone (DPC).

The CDR3, as DNA: TGTGCCAGCAGACCGCGTACAGGCTCCGGCACTGAAGCTTTCTTT. Translating it yields CASRPRTGSGTEAFF. The chain links TRBV27 to TRBJ1-1; perhaps TRBD1 as D (5 bases). Looked up from germline, CDR1 is MNHEY and CDR2 is SMNVEV (reference sequence). Trimming stripped 6 bases from V and 4 bases from J, with 18 bases between. The CDR3 length is 15 residues.